The clone carrying this TCR beta chain occurred once. Antigen unknown. Nominal health characterized the donors when sampled, though unrecorded immune exposures were likely. This sample was included in a study of cytomegalovirus exposure and HLA in healthy donors. The PCR made use of 60 Vbeta and 13 Jbeta primers. The repertoire was sequenced with immunoSEQ multiplex PCR; TCRdb's copy has only in-frame clones and lacks some. The sample lists approximately 150,000 clones; about three quarters were seen once. Notes on the study in general: TCR beta chains associated with HLA were, in a later analysis, more clonally expanded than equally common others. For most subjects, TCR beta sequences were reported to predict HLA-A and HLA-B alleles with accuracy. For cytomegalovirus status, the classifier reportedly gave diagnoses with high specificity and sensitivity.

The CDR3 has 18 amino acids. Germline V gives CDR1 SGHTS, CDR2 YDEGEE. V trimming: 4 bases; J trimming: 3 bases; junction bases outside the gene matches: 14. Sequencing used PBMCs. This sequence joins TRBV5-8 and TRBJ2-5, with 11 bases identical to TRBD1. This clonotype was sampled from a woman aged 30 to 39 in good health and CMV-seronegative. The DNA for the CDR3 is TGTGCCAGCAGCACCGGACAGGGGGCGCTTGGAAAAAAAGAGACCCAGTACTTC. Its protein is CASSTGQGALGKKETQYF.